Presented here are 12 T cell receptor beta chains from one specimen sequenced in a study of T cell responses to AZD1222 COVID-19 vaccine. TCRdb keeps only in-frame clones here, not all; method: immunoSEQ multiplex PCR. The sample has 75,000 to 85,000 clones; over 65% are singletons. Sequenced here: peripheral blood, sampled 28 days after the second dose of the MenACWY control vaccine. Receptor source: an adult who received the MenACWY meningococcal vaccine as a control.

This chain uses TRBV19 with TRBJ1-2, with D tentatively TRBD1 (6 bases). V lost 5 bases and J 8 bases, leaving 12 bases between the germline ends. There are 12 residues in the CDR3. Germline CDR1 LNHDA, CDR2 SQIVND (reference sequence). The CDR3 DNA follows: TGTGCCAGTAGTTGGACAGAGGGCGGCTACACCTTC. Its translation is CASSWTEGGYTF.

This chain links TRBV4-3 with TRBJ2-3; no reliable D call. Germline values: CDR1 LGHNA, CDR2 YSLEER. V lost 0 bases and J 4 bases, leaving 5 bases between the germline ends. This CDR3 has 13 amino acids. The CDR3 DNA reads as TGCGCCAGCAGCCAAGATCGCCCAGATACGCAGTATTTT. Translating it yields CASSQDRPDTQYF.

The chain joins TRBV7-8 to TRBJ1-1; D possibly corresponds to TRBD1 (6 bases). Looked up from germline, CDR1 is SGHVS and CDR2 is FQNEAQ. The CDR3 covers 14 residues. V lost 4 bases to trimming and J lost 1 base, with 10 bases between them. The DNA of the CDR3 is TGTGCCAGCAGCTGGGACAACTGGAACACTGAAGCTTTCTTT. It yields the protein CASSWDNWNTEAFF.

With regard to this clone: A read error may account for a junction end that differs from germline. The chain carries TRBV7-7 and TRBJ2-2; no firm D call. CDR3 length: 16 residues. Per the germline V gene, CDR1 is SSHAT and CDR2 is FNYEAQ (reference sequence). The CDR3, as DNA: TGTGCTAGCAGCCCGGGTGTTCGATCGAGCACCGGGGAGCTGTTTTTT. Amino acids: CASSPGVRSSTGELFF. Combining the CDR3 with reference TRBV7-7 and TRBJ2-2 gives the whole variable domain GAGVSQSPRYKVTKRGQDVTLRCDPISSHATLYWYQQALGQGPEFLTYFNYEAQPDKSGLPSDRFSAERPEGSISTLTIQRTEQRDSAMYRCASSPGVRSSTGELFFGEGSRLTVL.

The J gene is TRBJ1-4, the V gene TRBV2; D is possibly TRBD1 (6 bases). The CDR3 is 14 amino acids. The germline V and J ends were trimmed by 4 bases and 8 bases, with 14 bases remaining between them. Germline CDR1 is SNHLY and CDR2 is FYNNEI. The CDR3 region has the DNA TGTGCCAGCAGTGCCGATAGGGGGTTAGAAAAACTGTTTTTT. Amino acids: CASSADRGLEKLFF.

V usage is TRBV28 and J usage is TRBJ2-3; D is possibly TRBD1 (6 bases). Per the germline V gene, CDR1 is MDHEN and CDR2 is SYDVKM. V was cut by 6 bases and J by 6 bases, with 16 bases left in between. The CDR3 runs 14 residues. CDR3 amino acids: CASRSTGISDTQYF. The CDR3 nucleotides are TGTGCCAGCAGATCAACAGGGATTTCCGATACGCAGTATTTT.

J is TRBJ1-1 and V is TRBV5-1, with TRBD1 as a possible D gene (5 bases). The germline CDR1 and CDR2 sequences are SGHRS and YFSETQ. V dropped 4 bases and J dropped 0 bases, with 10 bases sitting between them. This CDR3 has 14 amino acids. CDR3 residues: CASSRDGLNTEAFF. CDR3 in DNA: TGCGCCAGCAGCCGGGACGGCCTGAACACTGAAGCTTTCTTT.

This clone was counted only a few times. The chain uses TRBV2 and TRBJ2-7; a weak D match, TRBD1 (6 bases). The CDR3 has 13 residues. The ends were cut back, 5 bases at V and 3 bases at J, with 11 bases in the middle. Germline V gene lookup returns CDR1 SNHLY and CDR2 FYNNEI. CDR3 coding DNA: TGTGCCAGCAGTCTTTTGACAGGCTACGAGCAGTACTTC. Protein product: CASSLLTGYEQYF.

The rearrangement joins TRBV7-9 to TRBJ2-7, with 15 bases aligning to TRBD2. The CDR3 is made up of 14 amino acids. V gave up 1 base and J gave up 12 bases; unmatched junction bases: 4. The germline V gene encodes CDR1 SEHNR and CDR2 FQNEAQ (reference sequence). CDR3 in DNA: TGTGCCAGCAGCTTAGGGACTAGCGGGAGGGCCTTGTACTTC. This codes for CASSLGTSGRALYF.

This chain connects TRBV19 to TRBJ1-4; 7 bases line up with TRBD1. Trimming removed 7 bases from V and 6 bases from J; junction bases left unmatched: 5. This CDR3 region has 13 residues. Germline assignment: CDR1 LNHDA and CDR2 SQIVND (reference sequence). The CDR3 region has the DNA TGTGCCAGTATGACCACAGGGGATGAAAAACTGTTTTTT. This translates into CASMTTGDEKLFF.

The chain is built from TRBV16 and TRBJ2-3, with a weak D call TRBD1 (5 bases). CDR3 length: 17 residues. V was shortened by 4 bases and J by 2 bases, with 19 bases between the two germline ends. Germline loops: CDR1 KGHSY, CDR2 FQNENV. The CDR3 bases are TGTGCCAGCAGCCCCAGCCGACAGAGCTGGTCCACAGATACGCAGTATTTT. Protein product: CASSPSRQSWSTDTQYF.

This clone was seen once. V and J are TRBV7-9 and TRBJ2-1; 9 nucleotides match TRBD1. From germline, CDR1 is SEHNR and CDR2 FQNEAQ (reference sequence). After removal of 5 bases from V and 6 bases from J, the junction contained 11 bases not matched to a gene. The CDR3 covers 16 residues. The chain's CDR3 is CASSTLGQGSPNEQFF. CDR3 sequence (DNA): TGTGCCAGCAGCACCCTCGGACAGGGGTCCCCCAATGAGCAGTTCTTC. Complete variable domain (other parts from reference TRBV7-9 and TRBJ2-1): DTGVSQNPRHKITKRGQNVTFRCDPISEHNRLYWYRQTLGQGPEFLTYFQNEAQLEKSRLLSDRFSAERPKGSFSTLEIQRTEQGDSAMYLCASSTLGQGSPNEQFFGPGTRLTVL.